This paragraph covers one T cell receptor beta chain sequence. Its antigen is currently unknown. TCRdb called the 5' RACE reads again in MiXCR, with one record for every CDR3 protein. This table has around 310,000 distinct CDR3 sequences, 3.5% to 4.5% appearing once. The CDR3 has 17 amino acids. V dropped 6 bases and J dropped 6 bases, with 26 bases sitting between them. This sample was included in a study of T cells after yellow fever vaccination. Study details: Preparing low-cell-number fractions relied on SMART-Seq v4 Ultra Low Input. Findings of the study overall: A secondary response was less intense yet reached its peak sooner, at day 5 versus 15. Repertoires obtained by FACS sorting could include abundant clonotypes that entered as contaminants from the bulk population.

V is TRBV12-3 or TRBV12-4 and J is TRBJ1-1; D may be TRBD1 (5 bases). Sample: PBMCs, taken 15 days after the yellow fever booster vaccination. The clonotype originates from a man in his late teens or twenties who received the YFV17D yellow fever vaccine. The CDR3 region is CASSPGPSSGEPPEAFF. DNA of the CDR3: TGTGCCAGCAGCCCAGGGCCTTCGTCCGGGGAACCCCCTGAAGCTTTCTTT.